The sequence of this T cell receptor (beta chain) was determined in a study of cytomegalovirus exposure and HLA in healthy donors. Study-wide points: In a later analysis, donors in an Asian-associated ancestry cluster reportedly had fewer N-insertions in productive TCRs than the cohort mean.

Germline CDR1 SGHAT, CDR2 FQNNGV. The length of the CDR3 is 13 residues. The ends were cut back, 5 bases at V and 3 bases at J, with 10 bases in the middle. PCR involved 60 Vbeta and 13 Jbeta primers. Clones were read by immunoSEQ multiplex PCR, and TCRdb kept only the in-frame ones, dropping some. The table has just over 85,000 clones, 65% to 80% seen once; the top ten hold 2.5% to 3.5%. This clone was seen a handful of times. The antigen is unknown. The genes are TRBV11-2 and TRBJ1-1; D call uncertain. The sample taken for sequencing was PBMCs. This receptor was obtained from a man aged 35-49 years in good health and CMV-seronegative. In DNA, the CDR3 is TGTGCCAGCAGCCCCCCCTTTTACACTGAAGCTTTCTTT. The encoded protein is CASSPPFYTEAFF.